These 7 T cell receptor beta chains came from one sample sequenced in a study of shared clonotypes between healthy human individuals. CD45RO-negative, CCR7-selected cells formed the naive CD8 fraction, which excluded terminally differentiated effector memory CD45RA+ cells. Method: immunoSEQ multiplex PCR; TCRdb's copy keeps in-frame clones and lacks some. The sample holds about 680,000 clones; around 92% are singletons and the top ten take 24%. Input material: naive CD8+ T cells sorted from blood. Receptors were obtained from a man aged 25 to 40 in good health.

The chain uses TRBV28 and TRBJ2-1; D is undetermined. Germline V gene sequence: CDR1 MDHEN, CDR2 SYDVKM. The CDR3 is 14 amino acids. Trimming stripped 2 bases from V and 5 bases from J, with 10 bases between. CDR3 coding DNA: TGTGCCAGCAGTTTAACCCCTGGGAACAATGAGCAGTTCTTC. It is translated as CASSLTPGNNEQFF.

V usage is TRBV4-3 and J usage is TRBJ2-1; 7 nucleotides agree with TRBD1. Germline CDR1 and CDR2: LGHNA and YSLEER. The CDR3 is 13 amino acids. V shed 4 bases, J shed 10 bases, and the junction held 7 bases outside the gene matches. The CDR3 loop reads CASSPTGVGEQFF. CDR3 bases: TGCGCCAGCAGCCCAACAGGGGTCGGGGAGCAGTTCTTC.

The table lists this clone with a count of one. The J gene is TRBJ2-1, the V gene TRBV21-1; TRBD2 was called by the table and not checked on the DNA. TRBV21-1 is flagged as a pseudogene. This CDR3 spans 20 amino acids. The CDR3 region is CASSDRPPPAGLASYNEQFF. The CDR3 region has the DNA TGTGCCAGCAGCGATAGACCACCCCCGGCCGGACTAGCTTCCTACAATGAGCAGTTCTTC.

The chain has TRBV27 and TRBJ2-5; D is possibly TRBD2 (6 bases). Germline V lookup: CDR1 MNHEY, CDR2 SMNVEV (reference sequence). V lost 5 bases and J 5 bases, leaving 15 bases between the germline ends. The CDR3 sequence is 14 residues long. The CDR3 reads CASSLLGTLETQYF. Here the CDR3 DNA reads TGTGCCAGCAGTCTGCTTGGGACTTTGGAGACCCAGTACTTC.

This chain joins TRBV27 and TRBJ2-1, with 12 bases lining up with TRBD2. Germline V gene lookup returns CDR1 MNHEY and CDR2 SMNVEV (reference sequence). Germline trimming cut 6 bases from V and 2 bases from J; bases unmatched to any gene: 8. The CDR3 loop spans 17 amino acids. The CDR3 reads CASRILAGGPTYNEQFF. The CDR3 DNA reads TGTGCCAGCAGGATACTAGCGGGGGGCCCAACCTACAATGAGCAGTTCTTC.

The chain is built from TRBV7-2 and TRBJ2-5; a weak D match, TRBD2 (6 bases). The CDR3 runs to 14 residues. Germline values: CDR1 SGHTA, CDR2 FQGNSA. V gave up 6 bases and J gave up 1 base, with 12 bases separating them. CDR3 amino acids: CASRSPSVQETQYF. The CDR3 coding sequence is TGTGCCAGCAGATCGCCTAGCGTCCAAGAGACCCAGTACTTC. The variable domain in full, completed from reference TRBV7-2 and TRBJ2-5, reads GAGVSQSPSNKVTEKGKDVELRCDPISGHTALYWYRQSLGQGLEFLIYFQGNSAPDKSGLPSDRFSAERTGGSVSTLTIQRTQQEDSAVYLCASRSPSVQETQYFGPGTRLLVL.

The rearrangement links TRBV5-1 to TRBJ2-3; 9 bases align to TRBD2. CDR1 is SGHRS and CDR2 is YFSETQ in the germline V gene. The CDR3 has 15 residues. The ends lost 2 bases at V and 5 bases at J; junction bases unmatched: 6. The CDR3 nucleotides read TGCGCCAGCAGCTTTAGCGGGAGTCAGGGAGATACGCAGTATTTT. This codes for CASSFSGSQGDTQYF.